The 3 T cell receptor beta chains presented below share a single source sample, sequenced in a study of CD8+ T cells in alopecia areata. Extracted from the samples, RNA was reverse transcribed into cDNA to serve as the sequencing template. Using immunoSEQ multiplex PCR, the repertoire was profiled, and TCRdb retains in-frame clones only, with some absent. Recorded here are over 100,000 clones, none singletons. The sample taken for sequencing was lesional skin. The receptors come from a C3H/HeJ mouse with alopecia areata. For this strain, the MHC haplotype corresponds to H2-k.

This clone was counted between two and nine times. Each gene name is a mouse one. The read comes to an end 4 residues before the CDR3 does, leaving the germline J gene to fill in the end. The chain employs TRBV13-2 and TRBJ1-2, with D possibly TRBD1 on 6 matching bases. This CDR3 spans 15 amino acids. Germline V gene sequence: CDR1 NNHNN, CDR2 SYGAGS (reference sequence). V was clipped by 1 base and J by 0 bases, with 10 bases between them. The DNA read from the CDR3 is TGTGCCAGCGGTGATAAACAGGGTTCAAACTCC. As protein: CASGDKQGSNS. The complete CDR3 protein is CASGDKQGSNSDYTF.

A note on this clone: Mouse germline and gene names are used. The read is 4 residues too short to cover the CDR3 end, so that end is filled in from the germline J gene. The J gene is TRBJ2-1, the V gene TRBV13-3; 10 nucleotides match TRBD2. The CDR3 totals 16 residues. Germline lookup yields CDR1 NNHDY and CDR2 SYVADS. The V segment lost 3 bases and the J segment 1 base; nucleotides outside the gene matches: 4. Partial CDR3 DNA: TGTGCCAGCAGTGGTCTACTGGGGGGGAACTATGCT. This codes for CASSGLLGGNYA. The full CDR3 protein is CASSGLLGGNYAEQFF.

There are many counts of this clone. Gene names refer to mouse genes. The DNA ends 4 residues before the CDR3 does, and the rest of the CDR3 is filled in from the germline J gene. This chain links TRBV13-3 with TRBJ2-3, with a weak D call TRBD1 (6 bases). The CDR3 loop spans 16 amino acids. Trimming cost V 5 bases and J 0 bases, with 16 bases left between them. Germline V gives CDR1 NNHDY, CDR2 SYVADS. CDR3 DNA (partial): TGTGCCAGCAGCTCATTACAGGGTTGGAGTGCAGAA. It encodes CASSSLQGWSAE. In full, the CDR3 reads CASSSLQGWSAETLYF.